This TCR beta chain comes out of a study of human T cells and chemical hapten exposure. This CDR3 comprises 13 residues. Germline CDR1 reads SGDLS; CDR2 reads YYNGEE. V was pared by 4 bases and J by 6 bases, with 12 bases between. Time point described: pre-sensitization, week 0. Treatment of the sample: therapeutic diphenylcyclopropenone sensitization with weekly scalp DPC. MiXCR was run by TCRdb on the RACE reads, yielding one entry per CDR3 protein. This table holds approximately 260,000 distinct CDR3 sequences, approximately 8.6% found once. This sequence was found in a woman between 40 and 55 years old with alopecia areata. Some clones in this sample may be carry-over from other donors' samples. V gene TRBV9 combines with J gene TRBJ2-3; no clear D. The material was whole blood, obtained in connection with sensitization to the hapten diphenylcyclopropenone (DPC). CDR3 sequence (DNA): TGTGCCAGCAGCTCCGACCCTAGGGATACGCAGTATTTT. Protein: CASSSDPRDTQYF. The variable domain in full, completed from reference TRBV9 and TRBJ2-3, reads DSGVTQTPKHLITATGQRVTLRCSPRSGDLSVYWYQQSLDQGLQFLIQYYNGEERAKGNILERFSAQQFPDLHSELNLSSLELGDSALYFCASSSDPRDTQYFGPGTRLTVL.